This T cell receptor beta chain was profiled in a study of T cell clonotyping in hematopoietic cell transplantation. Looking at the study overall: Recipient samples before transplant were obtained post-cytoreduction.

Findings and caveats of the study: Without cell sorting, CD4 versus CD8 contributions remain unresolved. After transplant, recipient diversity fell while pathologically expanded clonotypes grew through day 180. Graft donor and pretransplant recipient Inverse Simpson Index values predicted broader posttransplant TCR diversity.

About this clone: What it recognizes is unknown.

Produced via immunoSEQ multiplex PCR; TCRdb's table is partial and in-frame only. The data show some 49,000 clones, approximately 90% seen once. Time point defined: recipient sample about 28 days before transplant, after cytoreduction. The sample consisted of peripheral blood mononuclear cells, taken before stem cell transplant. The TCR comes from a man aged 60-69 years with biphenotypic leukemia. Some clones in this sample may be carry-over from other donors' samples.

The CDR3 DNA sequence: TGTGCCTGGAGTGTCCCGGGACAGGGGGCGCCGGGGGAAAAACTGTTTTTT. Translating gives CAWSVPGQGAPGEKLFF. The chain joins TRBV30 to TRBJ1-4, with 12 bases that match TRBD1. The germline V gene has CDR1 GTSNPN and CDR2 SVGIG (reference sequence). The CDR3 contains 17 residues. V dropped 0 bases and J dropped 8; count of bases not matched to a gene: 10.